This T cell receptor (beta chain) was observed in a study of T cell responses to AZD1222 COVID-19 vaccine. The data were produced by immunoSEQ multiplex PCR, yet TCRdb's version contains in-frame clones alone and is incomplete. The sample holds 99,000 or so clones; approximately 89% are singletons and the top ten take around 20%. Trimming took off 3 bases at V and 4 bases at J, with 15 bases between the two ends. Germline-derived CDR1 and CDR2 are WNHNN and SYGVQD (reference sequence). CDR3 length: 15 amino acids. The sequenced sample was peripheral blood, obtained on day 0 of AZD1222 vaccination. This chain joins TRBV10-1 and TRBJ2-5, with D possibly being TRBD1 or TRBD2 (5 bases each). The TCR was taken from an adult in good health. The CDR3 DNA sequence: TGCGCCAGCAGTGATTTTCAACGGGGCCCAGAGACCCAGTACTTC. Translating it yields CASSDFQRGPETQYF.